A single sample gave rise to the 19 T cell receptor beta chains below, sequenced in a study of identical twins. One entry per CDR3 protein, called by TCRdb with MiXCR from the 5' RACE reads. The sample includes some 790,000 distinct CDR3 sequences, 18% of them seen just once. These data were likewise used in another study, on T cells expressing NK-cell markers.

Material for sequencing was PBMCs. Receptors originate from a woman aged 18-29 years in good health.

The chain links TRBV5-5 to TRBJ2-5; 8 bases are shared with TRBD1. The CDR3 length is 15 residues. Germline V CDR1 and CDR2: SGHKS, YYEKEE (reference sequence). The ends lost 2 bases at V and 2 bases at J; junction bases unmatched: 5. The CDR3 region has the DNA TGTGCCAGCAGCTTAGCAGGGGGCCAACAAGAGACCCAGTACTTC. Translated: CASSLAGGQQETQYF.

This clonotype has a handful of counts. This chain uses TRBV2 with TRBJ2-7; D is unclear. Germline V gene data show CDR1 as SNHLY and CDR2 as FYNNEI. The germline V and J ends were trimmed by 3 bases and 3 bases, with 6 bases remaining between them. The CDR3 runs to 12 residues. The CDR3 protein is CASSEHYYEQYF. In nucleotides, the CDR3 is TGTGCCAGCAGTGAGCATTACTACGAGCAGTACTTC.

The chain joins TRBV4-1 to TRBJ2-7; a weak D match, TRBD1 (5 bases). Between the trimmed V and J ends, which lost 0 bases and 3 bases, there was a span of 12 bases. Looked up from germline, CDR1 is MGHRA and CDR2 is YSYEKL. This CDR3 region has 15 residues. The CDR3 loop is CASSQDPRAVYEQYF. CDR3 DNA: TGCGCCAGCAGCCAAGATCCCAGGGCCGTCTACGAGCAGTACTTC.

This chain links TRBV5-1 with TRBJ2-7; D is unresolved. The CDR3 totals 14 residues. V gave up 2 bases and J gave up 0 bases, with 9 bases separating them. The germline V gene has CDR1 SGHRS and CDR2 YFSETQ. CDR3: CASSFDANSYEQYF. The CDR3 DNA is TGCGCCAGCAGCTTCGACGCCAACTCCTACGAGCAGTACTTC.

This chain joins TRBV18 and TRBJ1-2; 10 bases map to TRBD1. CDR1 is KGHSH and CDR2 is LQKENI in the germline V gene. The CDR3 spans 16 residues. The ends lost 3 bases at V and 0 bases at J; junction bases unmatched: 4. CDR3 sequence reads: CASSPGTGAANYGYTF. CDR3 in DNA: TGTGCCAGCTCACCCGGGACAGGGGCTGCTAACTATGGCTACACCTTC.

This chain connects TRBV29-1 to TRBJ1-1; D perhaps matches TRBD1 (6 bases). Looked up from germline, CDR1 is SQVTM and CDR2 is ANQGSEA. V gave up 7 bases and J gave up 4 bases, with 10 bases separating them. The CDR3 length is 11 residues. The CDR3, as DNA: TGCAGCGCCACAGGGAGCACTGAAGCTTTCTTT. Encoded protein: CSATGSTEAFF.

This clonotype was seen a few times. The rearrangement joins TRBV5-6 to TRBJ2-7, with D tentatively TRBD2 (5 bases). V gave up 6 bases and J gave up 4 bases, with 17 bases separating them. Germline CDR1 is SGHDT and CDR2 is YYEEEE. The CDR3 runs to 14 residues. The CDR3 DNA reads TGTGCCAGCAACGATAGAGGGCAGCCTTACGAGCAGTACTTC. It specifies CASNDRGQPYEQYF. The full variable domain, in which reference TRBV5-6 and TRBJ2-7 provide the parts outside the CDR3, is DAGVTQSPTHLIKTRGQQVTLRCSPKSGHDTVSWYQQALGQGPQFIFQYYEEEERQRGNFPDRFSGHQFPNYSSELNVNALLLGDSALYLCASNDRGQPYEQYFGPGTRLTVT.

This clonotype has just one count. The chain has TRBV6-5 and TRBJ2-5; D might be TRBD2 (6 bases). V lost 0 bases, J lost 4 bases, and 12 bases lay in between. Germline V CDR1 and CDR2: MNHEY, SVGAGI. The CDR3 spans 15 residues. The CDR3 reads CASSYSPKAGETQYF. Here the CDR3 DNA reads TGTGCCAGCAGTTACTCCCCTAAAGCGGGAGAGACCCAGTACTTC.

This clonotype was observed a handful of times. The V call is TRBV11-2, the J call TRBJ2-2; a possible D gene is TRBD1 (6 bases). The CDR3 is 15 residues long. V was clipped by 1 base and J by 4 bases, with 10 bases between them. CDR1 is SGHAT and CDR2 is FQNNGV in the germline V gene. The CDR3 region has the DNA TGTGCCAGCAGCTTAGTTACAGGGATCACCGGGGAGCTGTTTTTT. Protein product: CASSLVTGITGELFF.

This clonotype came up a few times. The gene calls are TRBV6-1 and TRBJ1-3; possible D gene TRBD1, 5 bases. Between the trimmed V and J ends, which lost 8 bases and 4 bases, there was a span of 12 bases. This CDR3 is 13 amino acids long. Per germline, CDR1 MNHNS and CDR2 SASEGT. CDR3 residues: CASQGESGNTIYF. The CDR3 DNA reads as TGTGCCAGCCAAGGGGAGTCCGGAAACACCATATATTTT.

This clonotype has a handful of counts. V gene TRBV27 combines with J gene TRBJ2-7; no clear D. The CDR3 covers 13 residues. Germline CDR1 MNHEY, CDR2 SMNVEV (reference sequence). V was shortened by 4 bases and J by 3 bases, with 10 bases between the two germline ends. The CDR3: CASSYQTHYEQYF. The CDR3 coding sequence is TGTGCCAGCAGTTACCAGACCCACTACGAGCAGTACTTC.

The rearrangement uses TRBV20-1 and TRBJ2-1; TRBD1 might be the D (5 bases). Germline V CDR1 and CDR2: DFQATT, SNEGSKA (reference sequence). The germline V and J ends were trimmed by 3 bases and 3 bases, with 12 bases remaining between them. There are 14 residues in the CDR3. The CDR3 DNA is TGCAGTGCTAGCTACAGGAACCACTACAATGAGCAGTTCTTC. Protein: CSASYRNHYNEQFF.

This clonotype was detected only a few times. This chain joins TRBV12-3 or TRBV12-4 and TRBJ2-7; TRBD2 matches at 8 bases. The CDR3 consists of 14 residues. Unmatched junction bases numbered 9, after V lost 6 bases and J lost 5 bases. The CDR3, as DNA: TGTGCCAGCAGCCCAGGACTAGCTTCCGACGAGCAGTACTTC. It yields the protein CASSPGLASDEQYF.

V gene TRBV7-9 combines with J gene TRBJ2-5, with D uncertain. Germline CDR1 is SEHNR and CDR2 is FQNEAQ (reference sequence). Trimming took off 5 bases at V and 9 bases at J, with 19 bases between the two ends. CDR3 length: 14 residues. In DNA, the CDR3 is TGTGCCAGCAGCCCCGCGGACCTCCTTGGGGCCCAGTACTTC. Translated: CASSPADLLGAQYF. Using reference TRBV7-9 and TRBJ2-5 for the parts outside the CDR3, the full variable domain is DTGVSQNPRHKITKRGQNVTFRCDPISEHNRLYWYRQTLGQGPEFLTYFQNEAQLEKSRLLSDRFSAERPKGSFSTLEIQRTEQGDSAMYLCASSPADLLGAQYFGPGTRLLVL.

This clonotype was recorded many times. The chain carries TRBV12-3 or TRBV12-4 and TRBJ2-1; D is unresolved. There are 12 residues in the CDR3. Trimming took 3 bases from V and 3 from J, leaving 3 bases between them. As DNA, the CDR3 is TGTGCCAGCAGTTTCGGCTACAATGAGCAGTTCTTC. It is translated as CASSFGYNEQFF.

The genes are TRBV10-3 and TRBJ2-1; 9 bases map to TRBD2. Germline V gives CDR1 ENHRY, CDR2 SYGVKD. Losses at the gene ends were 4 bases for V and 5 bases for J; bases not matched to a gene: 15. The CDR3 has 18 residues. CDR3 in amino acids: CAISASPGRAGGNNEQFF. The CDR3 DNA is TGTGCCATCAGTGCCTCCCCCGGCAGAGCGGGGGGAAACAATGAGCAGTTCTTC.

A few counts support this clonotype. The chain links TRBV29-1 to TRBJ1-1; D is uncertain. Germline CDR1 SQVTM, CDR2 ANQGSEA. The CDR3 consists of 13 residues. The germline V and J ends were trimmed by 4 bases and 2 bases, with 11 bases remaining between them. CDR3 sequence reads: CSVGVNINTEAFF. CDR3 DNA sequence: TGCAGCGTTGGGGTCAACATCAACACTGAAGCTTTCTTT.

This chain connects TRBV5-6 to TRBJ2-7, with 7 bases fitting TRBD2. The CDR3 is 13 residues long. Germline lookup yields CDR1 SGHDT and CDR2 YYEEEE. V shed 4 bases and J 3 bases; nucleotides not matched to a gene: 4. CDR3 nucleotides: TGTGCCAGCAGCCACGGGGGGAACTACGAGCAGTACTTC. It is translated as CASSHGGNYEQYF.

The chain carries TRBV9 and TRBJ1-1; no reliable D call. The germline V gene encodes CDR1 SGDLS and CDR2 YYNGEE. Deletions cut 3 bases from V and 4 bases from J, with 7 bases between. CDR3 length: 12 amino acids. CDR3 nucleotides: TGTGCCAGCAGCGCCCTCTCCACTGAAGCTTTCTTT. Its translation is CASSALSTEAFF. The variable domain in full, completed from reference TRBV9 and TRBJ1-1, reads DSGVTQTPKHLITATGQRVTLRCSPRSGDLSVYWYQQSLDQGLQFLIQYYNGEERAKGNILERFSAQQFPDLHSELNLSSLELGDSALYFCASSALSTEAFFGQGTRLTVV.